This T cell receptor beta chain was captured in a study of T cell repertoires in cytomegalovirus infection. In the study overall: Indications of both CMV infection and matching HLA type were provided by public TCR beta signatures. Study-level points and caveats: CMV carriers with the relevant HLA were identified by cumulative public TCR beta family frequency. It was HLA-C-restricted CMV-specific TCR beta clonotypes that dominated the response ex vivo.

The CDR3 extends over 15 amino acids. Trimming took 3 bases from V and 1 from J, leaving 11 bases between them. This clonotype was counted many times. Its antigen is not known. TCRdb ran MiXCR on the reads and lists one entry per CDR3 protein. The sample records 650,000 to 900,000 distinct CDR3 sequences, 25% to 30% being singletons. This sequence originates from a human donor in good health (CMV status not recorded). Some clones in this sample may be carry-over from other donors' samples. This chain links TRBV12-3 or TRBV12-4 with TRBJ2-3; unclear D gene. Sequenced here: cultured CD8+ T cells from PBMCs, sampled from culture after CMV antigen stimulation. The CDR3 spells CASSFYTSGTDTQYF. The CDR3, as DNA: TGTGCCAGCAGTTTTTATACATCCGGCACAGATACGCAGTATTTT.